Sequencing of this TCR beta chain was carried out in a study of blood T cell repertoires in COVID-19. Study background: There were acute and convalescent COVID-19 samples, and they came from the United States, Italy and Spain. T cells, B-cell-depleted T cells, or PBMCs supplied cDNA or gDNA.

Libraries were prepared by immunoSEQ multiplex PCR; TCRdb keeps only in-frame clonotypes and omits some of them. The sample includes some 270,000 clones, roughly 89% of them seen just once. This clone has more than one count but fewer than ten. The CDR3 contains 14 residues. Between the trimmed V and J ends, which lost 7 bases and 0 bases, there was a span of 10 bases. From germline, CDR1 is MDHEN and CDR2 SYDVKM. This rearrangement joins TRBV28 to TRBJ1-3, with unresolved D. The receptor's source is a man aged 25-40 years with acute or convalescent COVID-19. The sequencing input was peripheral blood. CDR3 amino acids: CASTGFISGNTIYF. The CDR3 region has the DNA TGTGCCAGCACCGGGTTCATCTCTGGAAACACCATATATTTT.